These 21 T cell receptor beta chains were all obtained from the same sample, sequenced in a study of CD8+CD57+ T cells in acquired aplastic anemia (dated by TCRdb to 2017 to 2018). TCRdb names Illumina HiSeq 2000 as the instrument used. Profiling of TCR beta VDJ combinations and CDR3 sequences used genomic DNA as the template. TCRdb trimmed public reads at Q25 via fastp, called clones via MiXCR and kept in-frame beta chains. Every CDR3 protein is listed once, alongside the most common genes and DNA of its rows. Across this sample there are roughly 180,000 distinct CDR3 sequences, with almost 50% seen only once. Approximately 13% of the sample comes from the top ten. Flow cytometry had shown CD8+CD57+ cell expansion in the patients selected for sequencing. Specimen: sorted CD4+, CD8+, or CD8+CD57+ T cells (not recorded which) from PBMCs. Receptors were obtained from a human donor with aplastic anemia.

In nucleotides, the CDR3 is TGTGCCAGCAGCGTTAGTCAGAGCACAGATACGCAGTATTTT. Its translation: CASSVSQSTDTQYF. This sequence joins TRBV7-2 and TRBJ2-3, with D unresolved. The CDR3 loop spans 14 amino acids. With 5 bases removed from V and 0 bases from J, the gap between germline ends came to 9 bases. CDR1 is SGHTA, CDR2 FQGNSA, per germline.

The chain is built from TRBV11-1 and TRBJ1-3; D gene ambiguous. Germline V CDR1 and CDR2: SGHAT, FQDESV (reference sequence). There are 16 residues in the CDR3. The V end lost 1 base, the J end lost 4 bases, and 14 bases lay between the germline ends. The CDR3 region is CASSLGGSGPGNTIYF. The CDR3 DNA follows: TGTGCCAGCAGCTTAGGAGGTAGCGGGCCGGGAAACACCATATATTTT.

V gene TRBV7-8 combines with J gene TRBJ2-7; maybe TRBD2 (5 bases). CDR1 and CDR2 (germline): SGHVS, FQNEAQ. Trimming stripped 7 bases from V and 2 bases from J, with 18 bases between. This CDR3 region has 15 residues. The CDR3 DNA is TGTGCCAGCACAACACCTGCGGGTAACCCCTACGAGCAGTACTTC. Its protein product is CASTTPAGNPYEQYF.

The chain recombines TRBV2 with TRBJ2-7; no definite D call. Germline CDR1 and CDR2: SNHLY and FYNNEI. The V end was cut by 1 base, the J end by 7 bases, with 8 bases between. The CDR3 extends over 12 amino acids. The chain's CDR3 is CASSEGGSEQYF. The DNA of the CDR3 is TGTGCCAGCAGTGAAGGCGGAAGTGAGCAGTACTTC.

The gene calls are TRBV12-3 or TRBV12-4 and TRBJ1-2; 9 bases align to TRBD1. The CDR3 is 17 amino acids. The V gene end was trimmed by 5 bases and the J gene end by 7 bases; junction bases not matched to a gene: 17. The CDR3 spells CASSTRDRTGARVGYTF. CDR3 coding DNA: TGTGCCAGCAGTACCCGAGATCGGACAGGGGCGAGGGTTGGCTACACCTTC.

The V call is TRBV7-9, the J call TRBJ1-2; D gene unclear. Trimming removed 8 bases from V and 8 bases from J, with 3 bases in between. The CDR3 is 8 amino acids. Germline values: CDR1 SEHNR, CDR2 FQNEAQ (reference sequence). The DNA for the CDR3 is TGTGCCAGCGGGGGCTACACCTTC. Translating gives CASGGYTF.

The chain joins TRBV20-1 to TRBJ2-5; 8 bases fit TRBD1. CDR3 size: 14 residues. Germline-derived CDR1 and CDR2 are DFQATT and SNEGSKA (reference sequence). The trim removed 1 base at V and 3 bases at J, leaving 4 bases unmatched. CDR3 bases: TGCAGTGCTAGAGTCCAGGGGGCGAAAGAGACCCAGTACTTC. Its protein product is CSARVQGAKETQYF.

With regard to this clonotype: One junction end does not reproduce the germline sequence, and a read error may be involved. This chain uses TRBV19 with TRBJ1-1; D not resolved. The CDR3 spans 16 residues. Germline V gene lookup returns CDR1 LNHDA and CDR2 SQIVND (reference sequence). For the CDR3, the DNA is TGTACCAGTTACCGGAGAGGGCCCCCTATGAACACTGAAGCTTTCTTT. The encoded protein is CTSYRRGPPMNTEAFF.

The chain uses TRBV15 and TRBJ2-7; 10 nucleotides agree with TRBD1. CDR1 is LNHNV, CDR2 YYDKDF, per germline (reference sequence). The CDR3 extends over 14 amino acids. The trim removed 0 bases at V and 5 bases at J, leaving 1 base unmatched. CDR3 nucleotide sequence: TGTGCCACCAGCAGAGAGACAGGGGGCAACGAGCAGTACTTC. It translates to CATSRETGGNEQYF.

This clonotype was recorded a few times. One junction end does not reproduce the germline sequence, and a read error may be involved. The V and J genes are TRBV7-7 and TRBJ2-7; no clear D gene. The CDR3 sequence is 13 residues long. The germline V gene has CDR1 SSHAT and CDR2 FNYEAQ (reference sequence). CDR3 nucleotides: TGTGCTAGCAGCCCTCCCGGATCGTACGAGCAGTACTTC. It encodes CASSPPGSYEQYF.

This clonotype came up once. This rearrangement joins TRBV19 to TRBJ2-7, with D hard to call. The CDR3 length is 13 residues. Trimming took off 3 bases at V and 5 bases at J, with 11 bases between the two ends. CDR1 LNHDA and CDR2 SQIVND come from the germline V gene (reference sequence). In DNA, the CDR3 is TGTGCCAGTAGTATTTGGGCAGGAGACGAGCAGTACTTC. It translates to CASSIWAGDEQYF.

V usage is TRBV19 and J usage is TRBJ2-1; 9 bases map to TRBD2. The length of the CDR3 is 16 residues. CDR1 is LNHDA and CDR2 is SQIVND in the germline V gene (reference sequence). The ends lost 5 bases at V and 6 bases at J; junction bases unmatched: 11. The CDR3 spells CASSPFRAGGLNEQFF. The CDR3 DNA reads as TGTGCCAGTAGTCCCTTTCGAGCGGGGGGCCTCAATGAGCAGTTCTTC.

The sample holds a few counts of this clonotype. The final CDR3 position lacks the conserved phenylalanine or tryptophan, pointing to a likely read error. The chain recombines TRBV7-2 with TRBJ2-5, with D possibly being TRBD1 or TRBD2 (5 bases each). Germline V gene sequence: CDR1 SGHTA, CDR2 FQGNSA. The CDR3 is made up of 13 amino acids. V lost 7 bases and J lost 4, with 13 bases in between. CDR3 sequence (DNA): TGTGCCAGCAACCTTTGGGGGTTAGAGACCCAGTACCTC. This translates into CASNLWGLETQYL.

This chain joins TRBV27 and TRBJ2-7, with D perhaps TRBD1 (5 bases). V gave up 3 bases and J gave up 2 bases, with 11 bases separating them. From germline, CDR1 is MNHEY and CDR2 SMNVEV (reference sequence). The CDR3 consists of 14 residues. As DNA, the CDR3 is TGTGCCAGCAGTTTGGGGCCTTCGACCTACGAGCAGTACTTC. Translated, it gives CASSLGPSTYEQYF.

In this sample, this clonotype turned up a few times. V is TRBV30 and J is TRBJ1-5, with a weak D call TRBD1 (5 bases). The V end lost 2 bases, the J end lost 4 bases, and 18 bases lay between the germline ends. CDR3 length: 16 residues. Germline lookup yields CDR1 GTSNPN and CDR2 SVGIG (reference sequence). Here the CDR3 reads CAWSPPGRGKNQPQHF. The CDR3 DNA follows: TGTGCCTGGAGTCCTCCGGGACGGGGAAAGAATCAGCCCCAGCATTTT.

This clonotype was counted at least ten times. This chain connects TRBV24-1 to TRBJ1-5, with 7 bases lining up with TRBD1. Germline CDR1 KGHDR, CDR2 SFDVKD. V lost 4 bases to trimming and J lost 4 bases; unmatched junction nucleotides: 9. This CDR3 region has 16 residues. Here the CDR3 reads CATSDHKQGMNQPQHF. The CDR3 region has the DNA TGTGCCACCAGTGACCACAAACAGGGGATGAATCAGCCCCAGCATTTT.

In this sample, this clonotype turned up a few times. The chain carries TRBV5-1 and TRBJ1-4, with a possible D match to TRBD1 (6 bases). This CDR3 is 14 amino acids long. CDR1 and CDR2 from the germline V gene are SGHRS and YFSETQ. V dropped 6 bases and J dropped 8 bases, with 17 bases sitting between them. The CDR3 reads CASKNPGAGEKLFF. CDR3 coding DNA: TGCGCCAGCAAGAACCCAGGGGCGGGGGAAAAACTGTTTTTT. The complete variable domain, with remaining parts taken from reference TRBV5-1 and TRBJ1-4, reads KAGVTQTPRYLIKTRGQQVTLSCSPISGHRSVSWYQQTPGQGLQFLFEYFSETQRNKGNFPGRFSGRQFSNSRSEMNVSTLELGDSALYLCASKNPGAGEKLFFGSGTQLSVL.

About this clonotype: Just one base apart from a much larger clone, this may be a read error. This rearrangement joins TRBV20-1 to TRBJ1-1; D is unclear. Between the trimmed V and J ends, which lost 3 bases and 6 bases, there was a span of 11 bases. The germline gives CDR1 DFQATT, CDR2 SNEGSKA (reference sequence). The CDR3 has 12 residues. The CDR3 is CSASLGRAEAFF. The CDR3 DNA reads TGCAGTGCTAGCCTGGGCCGGGCTGAAGCTTTCTTT.

The chain is built from TRBV7-3 and TRBJ2-7, with D perhaps TRBD2 (6 bases). Germline V gives CDR1 SGHTA, CDR2 FQGTGA. This CDR3 has 14 residues. Trimming removed 1 base at V and 0 bases at J, with 7 bases between. The CDR3 region has the DNA TGTGCCAGCAGCTTAATAGCGGACTCCTACGAGCAGTACTTC. As protein: CASSLIADSYEQYF.

This chain uses TRBV20-1 with TRBJ1-5; unclear D gene. CDR3 length: 14 amino acids. CDR1 and CDR2 from the germline V gene are DFQATT and SNEGSKA (reference sequence). V was trimmed by 3 bases and J by 0 bases, leaving 9 bases between them. The CDR3 bases are TGCAGTGCTAGGGACGCCTATAGCAATCAGCCCCAGCATTTT. This sequence encodes CSARDAYSNQPQHF.

The rearrangement uses TRBV20-1 and TRBJ2-3, with a weak D call TRBD2 (5 bases). The length of the CDR3 is 12 residues. CDR1 and CDR2 (germline): DFQATT, SNEGSKA (reference sequence). The V end lost 4 bases, the J end lost 1 base, and 6 bases lay between the germline ends. The CDR3: CSATGGTDTQYF. The CDR3 DNA is TGCAGTGCTACCGGGGGCACAGATACGCAGTATTTT.